This paragraph reports one TCR beta chain. Trimming took off 0 bases at V and 6 bases at J, with 11 bases between the two ends. CDR1 and CDR2 from the germline V gene are MNHEY and SVGAGI. The CDR3 runs 15 residues. The data are from a study of blood T cell repertoires in COVID-19. Original processing notes: By means of reference gene primer amplification, nucleated cell counts were estimated. Profiled with immunoSEQ multiplex PCR; TCRdb holds only in-frame clones, not every one. That table supplies the V and J calls and clone size; D and trimming were determined from the DNA. The sample has about 240,000 clones, 80% to 90% seen once.

The TCR sequence derives from a woman aged 25 to 45 with acute COVID-19. The chain carries TRBV6-5 and TRBJ1-4; the D is unclear. Sequenced: PBMCs or T cells enriched from blood (not recorded which). CDR3 in amino acids: CASSYSIPRDEKLFF. As DNA, the CDR3 is TGTGCCAGCAGTTACTCGATTCCGAGGGATGAAAAACTGTTTTTT.